This T cell receptor (beta chain) was identified during a study of blood T cell repertoires in COVID-19. Study overall: Donors in the United States, Italy and Spain gave samples during acute or convalescent COVID-19. PBMCs, B-cell-depleted T cells, or T cells were the source of the cDNA or gDNA that made up the material.

Original analysis: Counts of nucleated cells, estimated from reference gene primer amplification, were obtained. Here immunoSEQ multiplex PCR was the method, and the copy in TCRdb shows in-frame clones only, minus some. The D gene and trimming were derived from the DNA, and the V and J assignments and clone size from that table. The sample shows 130,000 or so clones, around four fifths of them seen only once. Germline V gene data show CDR1 as DFQATT and CDR2 as SNEGSKA (reference sequence). Trimming shortened V by 3 bases and J by 6 bases, and 12 bases separated the two germline ends. The CDR3 consists of 13 residues.

Input material: peripheral blood. The TCR sequence derives from a man older than 75 with active or convalescent COVID-19. The chain couples TRBV20-1 to TRBJ2-1; D may be TRBD1 (5 bases). This CDR3 reads CSASRDRGNEQFF. CDR3 nucleotide sequence: TGCAGTGCTAGTAGGGATAGGGGCAATGAGCAGTTCTTC.